A selection of T cell receptor beta chains follows, all from one sample in a study of cytomegalovirus exposure and HLA in healthy donors. This table comes from immunoSEQ multiplex PCR, and its TCRdb copy is limited to in-frame clones, with some not included. The repertoire holds about 110,000 clones, with more than 65% as singletons. The sequencing input was PBMCs. These TCRs come from a woman aged 50 to 65 in good health and CMV-seropositive. Each CDR3 is given with its conserved first and last residue. The D gene is left open where the match is weak. Rows give clone size only sometimes, using once, few, many, or a class for an expanded clone.

j_gene,len,d_gene,v_gene,abundance,CDR3nt,CDR3aa
TRBJ2-7,12,-,TRBV18,-,TGTGCCAGCTCACCCGGCTCCTACGAGCAGTACTTC,CASSPGSYEQYF
TRBJ2-3,16,TRBD2,TRBV4-2,-,TGTGCCAGCAGCCAAGGGGTGGCGGGGGGGGGAGATACGCAGTATTTT,CASSQGVAGGGDTQYF
TRBJ1-4,13,-,TRBV7-2,-,TGTGCCAGCAGCTTACGTGACAGCCTAAAACTGTTTTTT,CASSLRDSLKLFF
TRBJ1-5,15,-,TRBV19,-,TGTGCCAGTAGTATCTGGGTGGCAGGGGTGCAGCCCCAGCATTTT,CASSIWVAGVQPQHF
TRBJ2-7,13,-,TRBV19,-,TGTGCCAGTAGGACCTTTACAGGGACCGAGCAGTACTTC,CASRTFTGTEQYF
TRBJ2-7,17,TRBD1,TRBV4-3,few,TGCGCCAGCAGCCAAGAATGGGGGACAGGCCAACTCCGCGAGCAGTACTTC,CASSQEWGTGQLREQYF
TRBJ2-1,13,-,TRBV5-6,-,TGTGCCAGCAGCCTCACTTCAACAGATGAGCAGTTCTTC,CASSLTSTDEQFF
TRBJ2-3,15,-,TRBV27,once,TGTGCCAGCAGTTTAAGACTCGTTAGCACAGATACGCAGTATTTT,CASSLRLVSTDTQYF
TRBJ2-5,11,-,TRBV7-9,once,TGTTCCAGCAGCTCCCGGGAGACCCAGTACTTC,CSSSSRETQYF
TRBJ2-3,13,-,TRBV7-3,-,TGTGCCAGCAGCCCCAGACTCCCCGATACGCAGTATTTT,CASSPRLPDTQYF
TRBJ1-2,13,-,TRBV27,-,TGTGCCAGCAGTTTAACCAGGGACTATGGCTACACCTTC,CASSLTRDYGYTF
TRBJ2-2,15,TRBD2,TRBV27,-,TGTGCCAGCAGTTTTTTGACTAGCGGGGGACGGGAGCTGTTTTTT,CASSFLTSGGRELFF
TRBJ2-2,14,-,TRBV4-2,few,TGTGCCAGCAGCCCTACTCCTCAAACCGGGGAGCTGTTTTTT,CASSPTPQTGELFF
TRBJ2-1,15,TRBD1,TRBV19,-,TGTGCCAGTAGTCGACCGGGACAGGGGATCAATGAGCAGTTCTTC,CASSRPGQGINEQFF
TRBJ1-4,13,-,TRBV6-5,few,TGTGCCAGCAGTTACTCACGGAGTGAAAAACTGTTTTTT,CASSYSRSEKLFF
TRBJ2-1,15,TRBD1,TRBV9,once,TGTGCCAGCAGTTCCCGGGACAGGGTGGGCAATGAGCAGTTCTTC,CASSSRDRVGNEQFF
TRBJ2-1,16,-,TRBV6-1,-,TGTGCCAGCAGTGAAGGGCGGGGACCAACCTACAATGAGCAGTTCTTC,CASSEGRGPTYNEQFF
TRBJ2-2,14,TRBD1,TRBV18,-,TGTGCCAGCTCACCTGGACAGGGGACCGGGGAGCTGTTTTTT,CASSPGQGTGELFF
TRBJ2-7,15,TRBD2,TRBV28,once,TGTGCCAGCAGTTACCGAAACGGGGGGACCTACGAGCAGTACTTC,CASSYRNGGTYEQYF
TRBJ2-7,14,TRBD1,TRBV2,few,TGTGCCAGCAGGCAGGACAGGGGGCCCTACGAGCAGTACTTC,CASRQDRGPYEQYF
TRBJ1-1,12,-,TRBV27,-,TGTGCCAGCAGTTTTCGGGGGGCTGAAGCTTTCTTT,CASSFRGAEAFF
TRBJ1-4,16,TRBD1,TRBV5-1,-,TGCGCCAGTCGACAGGGCATCGACCCAGACTATGAAAAACTGTTTTTT,CASRQGIDPDYEKLFF
TRBJ1-6,16,TRBD1,TRBV10-3,few,TGTGCCATCTCCGAGAGGGACAGGGGAAGGATATCACCCCTCCACTTT,CAISERDRGRISPLHF
TRBJ2-7,16,TRBD2,TRBV5-1,-,TGCGCCAGCAGCCCACAACCGGGGCTAGCGGCCGACGAGCAGTACTTC,CASSPQPGLAADEQYF
TRBJ1-2,16,-,TRBV9,-,TGTGCCAGCAGCGTAGGGGGAGGGGCGGCCCTCTATGGCTACACCTTC,CASSVGGGAALYGYTF
TRBJ2-3,17,-,TRBV27,few,TGTGCCAGCAGTTCTCCTACAGCTTCCTTTAGCACAGATACGCAGTATTTT,CASSSPTASFSTDTQYF
TRBJ2-1,14,TRBD2,TRBV7-9,-,TGTGCCAGCAGCTATAGCGGGGTCTACAATGAGCAGTTCTTC,CASSYSGVYNEQFF
TRBJ1-1,14,-,TRBV5-1,-,TGCGCCAGCAGTGCCGGCGGGACCAACACTGAAGCTTTCTTT,CASSAGGTNTEAFF
TRBJ2-3,11,-,TRBV20-1,-,TGCAGTGCTAGACGAGCAGATACGCAGTATTTT,CSARRADTQYF
TRBJ2-7,16,-,TRBV7-2,once,TGTGCCAGCAGCTTAACAGCCAGGGTCCTCTCCTACGAGCAGTACTTC,CASSLTARVLSYEQYF
TRBJ1-6,13,-,TRBV30,-,TGTGCCTGGGCTGCCTCGCGGAATTCACCCCTCCACTTT,CAWAASRNSPLHF
TRBJ1-2,14,-,TRBV5-1,-,TGCGCCAGCAGCTTGGCCGGGGTTGGGGATGGCTACACCTTC,CASSLAGVGDGYTF
TRBJ1-1,18,-,TRBV6-1,-,TGTGCCAGCAGTGAGCCGGGAGGGGGGGCCTTCATGAACACTGAAGCTTTCTTT,CASSEPGGGAFMNTEAFF
TRBJ2-7,12,-,TRBV27,-,TGTGCCAGCAGAACAGGGACGGGCGAGCAGTACTTC,CASRTGTGEQYF
TRBJ1-1,14,-,TRBV29-1,-,TGCAGCGTTTCCACGCTAAGAGTGAACACTGAAGCTTTCTTT,CSVSTLRVNTEAFF
TRBJ2-3,15,TRBD2,TRBV7-3,-,TGTGCCAGCAGCTTGGAGGGGAGGGTCACAGATACGCAGTATTTT,CASSLEGRVTDTQYF
TRBJ2-5,16,TRBD2,TRBV11-2,-,TGTGCCAGCAGCTTAGCGAGCGGGACTAGCGGGGGCCCCCGGTACTTC,CASSLASGTSGGPRYF
TRBJ1-5,20,-,TRBV6-1,-,TGTGCCAGCAGTGAAAACCAGAGACCCAAAGGATGGGGCTTGTATTTTGCCCAGCATTTT,CASSENQRPKGWGLYFAQHF
TRBJ1-5,16,-,TRBV18,-,TGTGCCAGCTCACCCCGGCCGGCAAGCGACTATCAGCCCCAGCATTTT,CASSPRPASDYQPQHF
TRBJ1-1,16,TRBD1,TRBV9,-,TGTGCCAGCAGCTTAGGTGGGACAGGGGGCTTCACTGAAGCTTTCTTT,CASSLGGTGGFTEAFF
TRBJ1-1,12,TRBD1,TRBV9,-,TGTGCCAGCAGCGGACAGGGGCTCGAAGCTTTCTTT,CASSGQGLEAFF
TRBJ1-6,14,TRBD1,TRBV7-8,-,TGTGCCAGCGTCTCACAGGGGTGGAACTCACCCCTCCACTTT,CASVSQGWNSPLHF
TRBJ2-3,15,TRBD2,TRBV9,-,TGTGCCAGCAGCGTAGGGGGCGGGGAGGGAGATACGCAGTATTTT,CASSVGGGEGDTQYF
TRBJ1-5,13,-,TRBV19,once,TGTGCCAGTATAGGAGTGTCCAATCAGCCCCAGCATTTT,CASIGVSNQPQHF
TRBJ2-3,17,TRBD2,TRBV9,-,TGTGCCAGCAGCCCCAGGGGACTAGCGGGGGTGGCGGATACGCAGTATTTT,CASSPRGLAGVADTQYF
TRBJ1-1,17,-,TRBV5-1,-,TGCGCCAGCAGCGCAACGACCACCCCCCAGGTGGGCACTGAAGCTTTCTTT,CASSATTTPQVGTEAFF
TRBJ2-7,13,-,TRBV5-1,-,TGCGCCAGCAGCTTGGATCGGAGGGGCGAGCAGTACTTC,CASSLDRRGEQYF
TRBJ2-1,15,TRBD1,TRBV28,-,TGTGCCAGCAGTTCCCCCGGGACAGTCTACAATGAGCAGTTCTTC,CASSSPGTVYNEQFF
TRBJ1-1,15,-,TRBV9,-,TGTGCCAGCAGCGTAGCTGGGGGCATGAACACTGAAGCTTTCTTT,CASSVAGGMNTEAFF
TRBJ2-3,16,TRBD2,TRBV7-6,once,TGTGCCAGCAGCTTGTTAGCGGGGGGGGTCACAGATACGCAGTATTTT,CASSLLAGGVTDTQYF
TRBJ2-7,14,-,TRBV28,-,TGTGCCAGCAGTACCCAGACATTCTCCTACGAGCAGTACTTC,CASSTQTFSYEQYF